This T cell receptor beta chain stems from a study of blood T cell repertoires in COVID-19. Whole-study context: PBMCs, B-cell-depleted T cells, or T cells were the source of the cDNA or gDNA that made up the material.

TCRdb's copy holds only in-frame clones and misses some; the assay was immunoSEQ multiplex PCR. Of hundreds of thousands of clones in the sample, about 90% were seen once. The V gene lost 8 bases and the J gene lost 0 bases, with 17 bases spanning the gap. The CDR3 has 15 amino acids. The germline V gene has CDR1 MDHEN and CDR2 SYDVKM. Sequenced input: peripheral blood. The chain uses TRBV28 and TRBJ2-7; D is uncertain. This TCR came from a woman between 65 and 79 years old with COVID-19, enrolled during active disease. CDR3 residues: CASLKTRPSSYEQYF. DNA for the CDR3: TGTGCCAGCTTGAAGACACGTCCCTCCTCCTACGAGCAGTACTTC.